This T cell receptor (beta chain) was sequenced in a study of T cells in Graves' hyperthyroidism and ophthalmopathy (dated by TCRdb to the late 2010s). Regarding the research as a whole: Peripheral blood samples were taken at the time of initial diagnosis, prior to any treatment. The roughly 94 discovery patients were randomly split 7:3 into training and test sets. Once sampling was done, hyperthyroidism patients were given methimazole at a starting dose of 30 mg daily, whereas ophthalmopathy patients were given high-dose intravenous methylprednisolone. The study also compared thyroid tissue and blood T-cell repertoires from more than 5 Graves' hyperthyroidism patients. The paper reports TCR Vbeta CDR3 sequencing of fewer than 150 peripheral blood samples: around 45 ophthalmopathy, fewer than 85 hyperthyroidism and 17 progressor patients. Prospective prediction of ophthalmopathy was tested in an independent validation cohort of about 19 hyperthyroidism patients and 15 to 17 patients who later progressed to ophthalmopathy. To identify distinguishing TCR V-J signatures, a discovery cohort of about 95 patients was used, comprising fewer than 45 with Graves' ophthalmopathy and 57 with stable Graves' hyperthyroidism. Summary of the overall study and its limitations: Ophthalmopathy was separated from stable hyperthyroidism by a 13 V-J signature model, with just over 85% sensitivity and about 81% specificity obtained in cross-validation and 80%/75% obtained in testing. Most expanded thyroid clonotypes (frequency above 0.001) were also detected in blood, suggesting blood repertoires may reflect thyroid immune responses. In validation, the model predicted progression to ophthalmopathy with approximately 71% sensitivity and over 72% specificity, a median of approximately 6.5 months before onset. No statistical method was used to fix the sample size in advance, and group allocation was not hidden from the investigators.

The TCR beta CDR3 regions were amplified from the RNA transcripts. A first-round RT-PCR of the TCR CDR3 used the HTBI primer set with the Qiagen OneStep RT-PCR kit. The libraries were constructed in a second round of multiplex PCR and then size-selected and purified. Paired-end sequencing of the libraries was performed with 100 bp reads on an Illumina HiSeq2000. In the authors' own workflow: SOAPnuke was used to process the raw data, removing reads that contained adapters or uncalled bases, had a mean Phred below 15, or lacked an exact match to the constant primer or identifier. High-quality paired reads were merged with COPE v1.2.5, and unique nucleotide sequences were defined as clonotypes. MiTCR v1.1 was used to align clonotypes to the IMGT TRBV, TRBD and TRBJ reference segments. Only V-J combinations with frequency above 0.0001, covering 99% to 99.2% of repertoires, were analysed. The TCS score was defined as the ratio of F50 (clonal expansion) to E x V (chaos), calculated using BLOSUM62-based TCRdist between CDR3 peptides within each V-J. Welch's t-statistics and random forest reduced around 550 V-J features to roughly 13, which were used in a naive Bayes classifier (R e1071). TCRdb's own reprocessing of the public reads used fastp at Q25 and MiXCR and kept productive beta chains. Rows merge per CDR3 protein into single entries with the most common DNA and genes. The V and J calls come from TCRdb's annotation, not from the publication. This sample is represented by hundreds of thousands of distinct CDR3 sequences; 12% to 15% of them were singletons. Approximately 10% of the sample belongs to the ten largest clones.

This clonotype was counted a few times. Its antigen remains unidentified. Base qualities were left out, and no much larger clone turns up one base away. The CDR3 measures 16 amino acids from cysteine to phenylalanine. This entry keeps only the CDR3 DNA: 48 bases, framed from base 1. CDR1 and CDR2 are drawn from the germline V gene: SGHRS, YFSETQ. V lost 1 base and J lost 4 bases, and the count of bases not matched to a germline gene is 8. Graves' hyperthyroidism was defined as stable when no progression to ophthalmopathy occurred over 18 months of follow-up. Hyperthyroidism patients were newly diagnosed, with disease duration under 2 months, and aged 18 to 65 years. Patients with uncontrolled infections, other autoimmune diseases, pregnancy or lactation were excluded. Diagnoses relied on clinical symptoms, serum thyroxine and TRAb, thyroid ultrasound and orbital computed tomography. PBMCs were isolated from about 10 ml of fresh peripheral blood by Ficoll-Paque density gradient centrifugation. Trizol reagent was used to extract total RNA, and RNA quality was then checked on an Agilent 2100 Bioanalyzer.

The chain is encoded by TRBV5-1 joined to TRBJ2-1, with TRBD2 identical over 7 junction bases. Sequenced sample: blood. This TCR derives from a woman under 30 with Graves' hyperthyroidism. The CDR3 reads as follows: CASSLWLAETYNEQFF. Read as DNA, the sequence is TGCGCCAGCAGCTTGTGGCTAGCGGAAACTTACAATGAGCAGTTCTTC.